These 9 T cell receptor beta chains originate from one sample sequenced in a study of T cell responses to AZD1222 COVID-19 vaccine. Produced via immunoSEQ multiplex PCR; TCRdb's table is partial and in-frame only. The sample consists of approximately 200,000 clones, 80% to 90% of them appearing once. Source: peripheral blood, taken on day 0 of MenACWY control vaccination. These receptors all stem from an adult in good health.

CDR3 bases: TGTGCCACCAGTGATGGTGCGAACACTGAAGCTTTCTTT. Translation gives CATSDGANTEAFF. This rearrangement joins TRBV24-1 to TRBJ1-1; D is undetermined. Germline values: CDR1 KGHDR, CDR2 SFDVKD. This CDR3 has 13 amino acids. Trimming took 3 bases from V and 1 from J, leaving 5 bases between them.

CDR3 protein: CASSLDSFSNQPQHF. In DNA, the CDR3 is TGCGCCAGCAGTCTCGACTCGTTTAGCAATCAGCCCCAGCATTTT. The chain recombines TRBV5-1 with TRBJ1-5; no definite D call. The CDR3 has 15 amino acids. The ends were cut back, 5 bases at V and 0 bases at J, with 12 bases in the middle. Germline CDR1 reads SGHRS; CDR2 reads YFSETQ.

The DNA of the CDR3 is TGTGCCAGCAGCTCCCGGGACAGGGTCGACGAGCAGTACTTC. Translated, it gives CASSSRDRVDEQYF. The V and J genes are TRBV7-9 and TRBJ2-7; 9 bases agree with TRBD1. V gave up 4 bases and J gave up 5 bases; unmatched junction bases: 6. Germline V gene lookup returns CDR1 SEHNR and CDR2 FQNEAQ (reference sequence). This CDR3 has 14 residues.

This clone was seen just once. Distinct nucleotide sequences in the sample also encode this CDR3. The chain recombines TRBV29-1 with TRBJ1-5; D is ambiguous. The CDR3 is made up of 12 amino acids. V lost 4 bases and J 0 bases, leaving 4 bases between the germline ends. Germline V gene sequence: CDR1 SQVTM, CDR2 ANQGSEA. The CDR3 region is CSVGGSNQPQHF. The CDR3 nucleotides are TGCAGCGTTGGAGGTAGCAATCAGCCCCAGCATTTT. Full variable domain (outside the CDR3, taken from reference TRBV29-1 and TRBJ1-5): SAVISQKPSRDICQRGTSLTIQCQVDSQVTMMFWYRQQPGQSLTLIATANQGSEATYESGFVIDKFPISRPNLTFSTLTVSNMSPEDSSIYLCSVGGSNQPQHFGDGTRLSIL.

This clone occurred a few times. The chain joins TRBV19 to TRBJ2-7; D remains ambiguous. Trimming cost V 1 base and J 6 bases, with 10 bases left between them. There are 13 residues in the CDR3. Germline V lookup: CDR1 LNHDA, CDR2 SQIVND (reference sequence). The CDR3 here is CASSIALGAEQYF. CDR3 DNA: TGTGCCAGTAGTATAGCTTTAGGAGCCGAGCAGTACTTC.

The chain uses TRBV5-6 and TRBJ2-7, with 8 nucleotides matching TRBD1. The CDR3 consists of 13 residues. Germline CDR1 SGHDT, CDR2 YYEEEE. The V segment lost 4 bases and the J segment 5 bases; nucleotides outside the gene matches: 5. CDR3 sequence (DNA): TGTGCCAGCAGCCCCAGGGGGCGCCACGAGCAGTACTTC. This sequence encodes CASSPRGRHEQYF.

Here the CDR3 reads CSVAEGARIKLQETQYF. In nucleotides, the CDR3 is TGCAGCGTAGCGGAGGGGGCCCGAATAAAGCTCCAAGAGACCCAGTACTTC. The genes are TRBV29-1 and TRBJ2-5; D perhaps matches TRBD1 (7 bases). The V gene's germline CDR1 is SQVTM and CDR2 ANQGSEA. The V end was cut by 6 bases, the J end by 1 base, with 24 bases between. This CDR3 contains 17 residues.

V and J are TRBV7-9 and TRBJ1-6; no firm D call. This CDR3 is built from 13 residues. The germline V gene has CDR1 SEHNR and CDR2 FQNEAQ (reference sequence). V was trimmed by 4 bases and J by 10 bases, leaving 11 bases between them. CDR3: CASSSGPGSPLHF. The CDR3 coding sequence is TGTGCCAGCAGCTCCGGACCCGGGTCACCCCTCCACTTT.

V gene TRBV27 combines with J gene TRBJ1-5; D not certain. Germline lookup yields CDR1 MNHEY and CDR2 SMNVEV (reference sequence). V lost 3 bases to trimming and J lost 4 bases, with 10 bases between them. The CDR3 contains 14 residues. The DNA for the CDR3 is TGTGCCAGCAGTTTGAGTCGGACTAATCAGCCCCAGCATTTT. This gives the protein CASSLSRTNQPQHF.